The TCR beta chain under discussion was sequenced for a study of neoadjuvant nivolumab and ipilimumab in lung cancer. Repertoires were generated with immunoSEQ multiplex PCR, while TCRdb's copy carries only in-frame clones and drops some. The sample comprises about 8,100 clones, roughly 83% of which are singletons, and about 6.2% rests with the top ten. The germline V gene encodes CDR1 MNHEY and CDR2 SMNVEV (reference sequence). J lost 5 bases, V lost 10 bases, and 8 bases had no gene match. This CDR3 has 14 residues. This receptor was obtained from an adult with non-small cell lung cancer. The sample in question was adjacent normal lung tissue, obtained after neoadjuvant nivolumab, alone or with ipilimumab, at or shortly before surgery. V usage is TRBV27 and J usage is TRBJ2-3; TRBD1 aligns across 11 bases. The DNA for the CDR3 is TGTGCCACCTCGGACAGGGGGCCAAGAGATACGCAGTATTTT. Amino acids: CATSDRGPRDTQYF.